The 24 T cell receptor beta chains given below trace back to one sample, sequenced in a study of cytomegalovirus exposure and HLA in healthy donors (dated by TCRdb to 2017 to 2019). Libraries were prepared through the immunoSEQ multiplex PCR assay. A mixture of 60 forward primers for TCR Vbeta segments and 13 reverse primers for TCR Jbeta segments was used in the multiplex PCR. TCRdb re-hosts the immuneACCESS table, in-frame sequences only. Its copies lack some clones; in the studies checked, an unresolved V gene accounts for under half of them, and the cause for the rest is not known. This sample comprises around 200,000 clones, over 60% of them detected only once. 2% to 2.5% of the sample goes to the ten largest clones. The sequencing input was PBMCs. The receptors here all came from a woman in her forties or fifties in good health and CMV-seronegative.

V and J are TRBV28 and TRBJ1-6; D call uncertain. Germline CDR1 and CDR2: MDHEN and SYDVKM. The CDR3 is 15 residues long. V lost 5 bases, J lost 0 bases, and 8 bases lay in between. CDR3 coding DNA: TGTGCCAGCAGTCGGGTGACCTCCTATAATTCACCCCTCCACTTT. Encoded protein: CASSRVTSYNSPLHF.

Comment on this clone: Other DNA variants within this sample encode the same CDR3. This chain connects TRBV19 to TRBJ1-5; tentative D call: TRBD1 (6 bases). V lost 6 bases and J lost 1, with 10 bases in between. The length of the CDR3 is 14 residues. The germline V gene encodes CDR1 LNHDA and CDR2 SQIVND (reference sequence). In DNA form, the CDR3 reads TGTGCCAGTAGCCCCACAGGGAGCAATCAGCCCCAGCATTTT. This encodes CASSPTGSNQPQHF.

The rearrangement links TRBV5-4 to TRBJ1-4; 8 nucleotides match TRBD1. Germline V gene sequence: CDR1 SGHNT, CDR2 YYREEE (reference sequence). This CDR3 is 15 amino acids long. With V trimmed by 0 bases and J by 8 bases, 6 bases remained unmatched. The CDR3 loop is CASSLADRVEEKLFF. The CDR3 nucleotides are TGTGCCAGCAGCTTGGCGGACAGGGTTGAGGAAAAACTGTTTTTT.

As regards this clone: The junction shows a germline mismatch at one end, possibly a read error. Other DNA sequences in this specimen translate into the identical CDR3. The chain combines TRBV6-5 with TRBJ1-6; D is undetermined. The CDR3 totals 16 residues. Germline CDR1 reads MNHEY; CDR2 reads SVGAGI. CDR3 residues: CASSYGGGRYNSPLHF. The CDR3 coding sequence is TGTGCCAGCAGTTACGGCGGAGGAAGATATAATTCCCCCCTCCACTTT.

The gene calls are TRBV30 and TRBJ2-1, with 10 bases fitting TRBD2. Germline CDR1 is GTSNPN and CDR2 is SVGIG (reference sequence). The length of the CDR3 is 17 residues. Trimming at V came to 3 bases and at J to 4 bases, leaving 12 bases not matched to a gene. The CDR3 bases are TGTGCCTGGAGCCACCAAGGTTCAGCGGGGGGGTACAATGAGCAGTTCTTC. It specifies CAWSHQGSAGGYNEQFF.

This rearrangement joins TRBV29-1 to TRBJ2-1; TRBD2 agrees at 7 bases. In germline, CDR1 is SQVTM, CDR2 ANQGSEA. CDR3 length: 14 residues. As DNA, the CDR3 is TGCACCATAGACCGAAGCGGGACGTCTAATGAGCAGTTCTTC. Protein product: CTIDRSGTSNEQFF.

The chain employs TRBV6-1 and TRBJ1-2; 7 nucleotides match TRBD1. Germline V gives CDR1 MNHNS, CDR2 SASEGT. With V trimmed by 3 bases and J by 2 bases, 6 bases remained unmatched. The CDR3 runs 15 residues. This chain's CDR3 is CASSEGRGRNYGYTF. Written as DNA, the CDR3 is TGTGCCAGCAGTGAGGGAAGGGGGCGGAACTATGGCTACACCTTC.

The genes are TRBV7-8 and TRBJ2-7, with 10 bases aligning to TRBD2. This CDR3 region has 16 residues. Germline V gives CDR1 SGHVS, CDR2 FQNEAQ. Trimming at V came to 5 bases and at J to 0 bases, leaving 7 bases not matched to a gene. This chain's CDR3 is CASSPSGRAGSYEQYF. The CDR3 DNA follows: TGTGCCAGCAGCCCGAGCGGGAGGGCCGGCTCCTACGAGCAGTACTTC.

This rearrangement joins TRBV9 to TRBJ2-7, with D possibly TRBD2 on 6 matching bases. The CDR3 is made up of 16 amino acids. Germline lookup yields CDR1 SGDLS and CDR2 YYNGEE. Trimming pared 0 bases from V and 0 bases from J, leaving 13 bases between. The CDR3 DNA reads as TGTGCCAGCAGCGTAGGGCGCGGGACTGACTCCTACGAGCAGTACTTC. This codes for CASSVGRGTDSYEQYF.

This clone was detected only a few times. This chain links TRBV18 with TRBJ2-3; no definite D call. The CDR3 has 13 residues. Trimming took off 3 bases at V and 5 bases at J, with 9 bases between the two ends. Germline V gives CDR1 KGHSH, CDR2 LQKENI. The CDR3 reads CASSPQARDTQYF. In DNA, the CDR3 is TGTGCCAGCTCACCTCAAGCGAGAGATACGCAGTATTTT.

V gene TRBV28 combines with J gene TRBJ2-3, with 7 bases lining up with TRBD2. This CDR3 is built from 16 residues. V trimming: 7 bases; J trimming: 2 bases; junction bases outside the gene matches: 12. Germline V lookup: CDR1 MDHEN, CDR2 SYDVKM. The CDR3 nucleotides are TGTGCCAGCATCCGACTAGGGCTAGCGGACACAGATACGCAGTATTTT. It is translated as CASIRLGLADTDTQYF.

The chain has TRBV6-1 and TRBJ2-7, with a possible D match to TRBD2 (5 bases). The CDR3 length is 12 residues. Germline CDR1 is MNHNS and CDR2 is SASEGT. Trimming removed 6 bases at V and 1 base at J, with 7 bases between. This CDR3 is CASRSGSYEQYF. CDR3 bases: TGTGCCAGCAGGTCGGGGTCCTACGAGCAGTACTTC.

Worth noting for this clone: The identical CDR3 is also encoded by other nucleotide sequences in the sample. The chain is built from TRBV7-2 and TRBJ2-5, with TRBD1 identical over 8 bases. With V trimmed by 5 bases and J by 5 bases, 10 bases remained unmatched. Germline assignment: CDR1 SGHTA and CDR2 FQGNSA. This CDR3 region has 15 residues. Written as DNA, the CDR3 is TGTGCCAGCAGCCAACGACAGGGGCGGGCGGAGACCCAGTACTTC. Residues: CASSQRQGRAETQYF.

V usage is TRBV6-5 and J usage is TRBJ2-7; a weak D match, TRBD1 (5 bases). The germline V gene has CDR1 MNHEY and CDR2 SVGAGI. CDR3 length: 13 amino acids. Trimming shortened V by 11 bases and J by 4 bases, and 18 bases separated the two germline ends. CDR3 nucleotides: TGTGCCTCCGGTGGGGCCCTTGGATACGAGCAGTACTTC. Protein: CASGGALGYEQYF.

Points on this clone: Compared with germline, one end of the junction differs, possibly owing to a read error. V and J are TRBV28 and TRBJ2-7; 7 nucleotides agree with TRBD1. Germline V gene lookup returns CDR1 MDHEN and CDR2 SYDVKM. This CDR3 comprises 15 residues. CDR3: CAGSQPGGELYEQYF. The CDR3 nucleotides read TGTGCCGGCAGCCAACCAGGGGGAGAGCTCTACGAGCAGTACTTC.

This chain connects TRBV29-1 to TRBJ2-1, with 8 bases that match TRBD2. Germline-derived CDR1 and CDR2 are SQVTM and ANQGSEA. J was trimmed by 4 bases and V by 4 bases; bases with no gene match: 9. There are 15 residues in the CDR3. The CDR3, as DNA: TGCAGCGTTGGGCAACTAGCGGAGAAATACAATGAGCAGTTCTTC. This gives the protein CSVGQLAEKYNEQFF.

The chain links TRBV27 to TRBJ1-1; D unclear. Trimming shortened V by 3 bases and J by 4 bases, and 9 bases separated the two germline ends. Germline lookup yields CDR1 MNHEY and CDR2 SMNVEV (reference sequence). The CDR3 totals 13 residues. The CDR3 DNA follows: TGTGCCAGCAGTTTCATCAGATCCACTGAAGCTTTCTTT. Translation gives CASSFIRSTEAFF.

The V call is TRBV7-9, the J call TRBJ1-1; unclear D gene. Germline V gene sequence: CDR1 SEHNR, CDR2 FQNEAQ (reference sequence). The CDR3 covers 16 residues. The germline V and J ends were trimmed by 1 base and 0 bases, with 12 bases remaining between them. The CDR3 is CASSLGRERVNTEAFF. Here the CDR3 DNA reads TGTGCCAGCAGCTTAGGCCGGGAGCGGGTGAACACTGAAGCTTTCTTT.

The chain uses TRBV29-1 and TRBJ2-4; the D is unclear. The CDR3 has 14 amino acids. The germline V and J ends were trimmed by 4 bases and 2 bases, with 12 bases remaining between them. Germline V gene data show CDR1 as SQVTM and CDR2 as ANQGSEA. DNA for the CDR3: TGCAGCGTTGTGGATTACGGGTCCAAAAACATTCAGTACTTC. This translates into CSVVDYGSKNIQYF.

The V and J genes are TRBV10-2 and TRBJ2-5; 10 bases align to TRBD1. The CDR3 spans 15 residues. Losses at the gene ends were 7 bases for V and 4 bases for J; bases not matched to a gene: 9. Germline assignment: CDR1 WSHSY and CDR2 SAAADI. The CDR3 DNA reads TGCGCCAGCAACCCCGGGACAGGGGTATCAGAGACCCAGTACTTC. Translated: CASNPGTGVSETQYF.

CDR3 sequence reads: CASSYSKEVVYGYTF. The CDR3 DNA follows: TGTGCCAGCAGTTACTCGAAGGAGGTAGTCTATGGCTACACCTTC. The genes are TRBV6-5 and TRBJ1-2; D is unresolved. V dropped 0 bases and J dropped 4 bases, with 12 bases sitting between them. CDR3 size: 15 residues. Per the germline V gene, CDR1 is MNHEY and CDR2 is SVGAGI.

The chain is built from TRBV28 and TRBJ1-2, with a possible D match to TRBD1 (5 bases). This CDR3 is built from 13 residues. Trimming took off 6 bases at V and 1 base at J, with 9 bases between the two ends. The germline CDR1 and CDR2 sequences are MDHEN and SYDVKM. CDR3 residues: CASRQTVNYGYTF. The CDR3 DNA sequence: TGTGCCAGCAGGCAGACAGTTAACTATGGCTACACCTTC.

V is TRBV7-2 and J is TRBJ1-4; perhaps TRBD1 as D (6 bases). Germline V CDR1 and CDR2: SGHTA, FQGNSA. The germline V and J ends were trimmed by 0 bases and 2 bases, with 10 bases remaining between them. The CDR3 totals 16 residues. CDR3 nucleotides: TGTGCCAGCAGCTTAGCCGGACAGTCTACTAATGAAAAACTGTTTTTT. It encodes CASSLAGQSTNEKLFF.

The V gene is TRBV9, the J gene TRBJ2-7; tentative D call: TRBD1 (5 bases). Germline CDR1 reads SGDLS; CDR2 reads YYNGEE. Trimming pared 0 bases from V and 5 bases from J, leaving 15 bases between. This CDR3 contains 15 residues. DNA of the CDR3: TGTGCCAGCAGCGTAGGAGGAGACAGCACCCACGAGCAGTACTTC. It is translated as CASSVGGDSTHEQYF.